This T cell receptor (beta chain) is from a study of blood T cell repertoires in COVID-19. Turning to the study itself: Samples of COVID-19 (acute and convalescent) were obtained from the United States, Italy and Spain. PBMCs, B-cell-depleted T cells, or T cells provided the cDNA or gDNA that made up the material.

This clone was counted a few times. The germline V gene has CDR1 MNHEY and CDR2 SVGEGT. Trimming removed 2 bases at V and 0 bases at J, with 8 bases between. This CDR3 has 15 amino acids. Original processing notes: Quantification of nucleated cells was approximated via reference gene primer amplification. Clones were read by immunoSEQ multiplex PCR, and TCRdb kept only the in-frame ones, dropping some. The V and J calls and clone size were taken over from that table, and D and trimming were inferred from the DNA. Of 9,000 to 15,000 clones in the sample, more than 65% are singletons; the top ten hold under 7%.

The genes are TRBV6-2 or TRBV6-3 and TRBJ1-5; no firm D call. The clonotype was recovered from a man between 60 and 75 years old with COVID-19, enrolled during active disease. Sequencing was done on a sample of peripheral blood. The CDR3 region is CASSYLRDSNQPQHF. CDR3 nucleotide sequence: TGTGCCAGCAGTTACCTACGGGATAGCAATCAGCCCCAGCATTTT.